What follows are 17 T cell receptor beta chains derived from one specimen sequenced in a study of blood T cell repertoires in COVID-19. The repertoire was sequenced with immunoSEQ multiplex PCR; TCRdb's copy has only in-frame clones and lacks some. Of approximately 110,000 clones listed, approximately 85% are singletons. Sequenced: peripheral blood. Receptors were obtained from a woman older than 75 with COVID-19, enrolled during active disease.

The chain joins TRBV2 to TRBJ2-3, with TRBD2 matching over 12 bases. Germline CDR1 is SNHLY and CDR2 is FYNNEI. This CDR3 contains 17 residues. The junction had 9 bases not matched to a gene; V was cut back by 8 bases and J by 0 bases. The CDR3 coding sequence is TGTGCCAGCCTACGACTAGCGGGAGTCTCTAGCACAGATACGCAGTATTTT. This translates into CASLRLAGVSSTDTQYF.

The chain joins TRBV11-1 to TRBJ2-1, with no clear D. The CDR3 is made up of 15 amino acids. V lost 1 base, J lost 7 bases, and 14 bases lay in between. The germline CDR1 and CDR2 sequences are SGHAT and FQDESV (reference sequence). The CDR3 bases are TGTGCCAGCAGCTTAGTTGTCCCCCAGGCGAATGAGCAGTTCTTC. Its translation: CASSLVVPQANEQFF.

The V and J genes are TRBV7-2 and TRBJ1-1, with unresolved D. CDR1 and CDR2 from the germline V gene are SGHTA and FQGNSA. The CDR3 sequence is 14 residues long. V was clipped by 2 bases and J by 3 bases, with 10 bases between them. The CDR3 DNA is TGTGCCAGCAGCTTACGGGTCGGCGACACTGAAGCTTTCTTT. This sequence encodes CASSLRVGDTEAFF.

The chain recombines TRBV9 with TRBJ1-5, with D perhaps matching TRBD1 (6 bases). CDR1 is SGDLS, CDR2 YYNGEE, per germline. The CDR3 is 14 amino acids. Trimming cost V 4 bases and J 2 bases, with 10 bases left between them. CDR3 protein: CASSQGIGNQPQHF. Written as DNA, the CDR3 is TGTGCCAGCAGCCAGGGGATAGGCAATCAGCCCCAGCATTTT. Complete variable domain (other parts from reference TRBV9 and TRBJ1-5): DSGVTQTPKHLITATGQRVTLRCSPRSGDLSVYWYQQSLDQGLQFLIQYYNGEERAKGNILERFSAQQFPDLHSELNLSSLELGDSALYFCASSQGIGNQPQHFGDGTRLSIL.

As for this clone: The same CDR3 also results from other DNA sequences found in this sample. The chain links TRBV12-3 or TRBV12-4 to TRBJ1-1; D is ambiguous. V was clipped by 2 bases and J by 0 bases, with 4 bases between them. This CDR3 contains 13 residues. CDR3 bases: TGTGCCAGCAGTTTACAGGTGAACACTGAAGCTTTCTTT. Translating gives CASSLQVNTEAFF.

The chain has TRBV7-6 and TRBJ2-4, with 7 bases fitting TRBD2. Germline CDR1 is SGHVS and CDR2 is FNYEAQ. This CDR3 has 20 residues. The junction had 19 bases not matched to a gene; V was cut back by 5 bases and J by 0 bases. The chain's CDR3 is CASSLTSRGGPGGAKNIQYF. The DNA for the CDR3 is TGTGCCAGCAGCCTAACTAGCCGGGGAGGGCCGGGAGGAGCCAAAAACATTCAGTACTTC.

V is TRBV11-3 and J is TRBJ2-1; TRBD2 is a possible D gene (5 bases). The CDR3 is 13 amino acids. Trimming took 5 bases from V and 10 from J, leaving 15 bases between them. Germline V gene lookup returns CDR1 SGHNT and CDR2 YENEEA. The CDR3 reads CASSPRTAGEQFF. Here the CDR3 DNA reads TGTGCCAGCAGCCCCCGGACTGCTGGGGAGCAGTTCTTC.

The J gene is TRBJ2-5, the V gene TRBV20-1; 11 nucleotides agree with TRBD1. This CDR3 has 14 amino acids. V was clipped by 3 bases and J by 3 bases; unmatched bases: 3. In germline, CDR1 is DFQATT, CDR2 SNEGSKA (reference sequence). In DNA form, the CDR3 reads TGCAGTGCTAGTGGGGACAGGGGGGAAGAGACCCAGTACTTC. Amino acids: CSASGDRGEETQYF.

Points on this clone: Other DNA sequences from this sample encode an identical CDR3 as well. This chain joins TRBV5-1 and TRBJ2-1, with 7 bases aligning to TRBD1. Germline V gene lookup returns CDR1 SGHRS and CDR2 YFSETQ. The CDR3 length is 15 residues. V gave up 0 bases and J gave up 4 bases; unmatched junction bases: 4. In DNA form, the CDR3 reads TGCGCCAGCAGCTTGGATCCAGGGGGATACAATGAGCAGTTCTTC. This gives the protein CASSLDPGGYNEQFF.

The chain joins TRBV28 to TRBJ1-1; D gene ambiguous. The germline V and J ends were trimmed by 7 bases and 7 bases, with 22 bases remaining between them. Germline CDR1 reads MDHEN; CDR2 reads SYDVKM. The CDR3 totals 15 residues. The CDR3 spells CASTLYHPMMSEAFF. The CDR3 nucleotides are TGTGCCAGCACCTTATATCACCCCATGATGAGTGAAGCTTTCTTT.

The chain links TRBV6-5 to TRBJ1-5; 8 bases are a match to TRBD1. This CDR3 contains 14 residues. Losses at the gene ends were 6 bases for V and 4 bases for J; bases not matched to a gene: 5. Germline V gene lookup returns CDR1 MNHEY and CDR2 SVGAGI. In DNA, the CDR3 is TGTGCCAGCAGCGGAGGACAGGGAAATCAGCCCCAGCATTTT. It translates to CASSGGQGNQPQHF.

The chain carries TRBV19 and TRBJ2-6; D possibly corresponds to TRBD2 (5 bases). The V gene's germline CDR1 is LNHDA and CDR2 SQIVND (reference sequence). V was cut by 9 bases and J by 0 bases, with 15 bases left in between. The CDR3 length is 16 residues. DNA for the CDR3: TGTGCCAGCCATAAGCGGATAAACTCTGGGGCCAACGTCCTGACTTTC. Encoded protein: CASHKRINSGANVLTF.

The genes are TRBV20-1 and TRBJ1-1, with D hard to call. Deletions cut 3 bases from V and 0 bases from J, with 5 bases between. Per the germline V gene, CDR1 is DFQATT and CDR2 is SNEGSKA (reference sequence). This CDR3 spans 12 amino acids. The CDR3 sequence is CSASQMNTEAFF. Here the CDR3 DNA reads TGCAGTGCTAGTCAGATGAACACTGAAGCTTTCTTT.

This clone was recorded once. The gene calls are TRBV3-1 (or the pseudogene TRBV3-2) and TRBJ2-5; TRBD2 matches 9 bases. CDR3 length equals 19 residues. Trimming took 1 base from V and 1 from J; bases not matched to a gene: 13. Germline CDR1 LGHDT, CDR2 YNNKEL (reference sequence). The CDR3 region is CASSQAGPSSGIIQETQYF. The CDR3 coding sequence is TGTGCCAGCAGCCAAGCAGGGCCTTCTAGCGGGATCATCCAAGAGACCCAGTACTTC.

The chain couples TRBV4-1 to TRBJ1-1; 9 bases line up with TRBD1. The V and J ends lost 5 bases and 3 bases, in that order; junction bases with no gene match: 7. Germline CDR1 MGHRA, CDR2 YSYEKL. This CDR3 region has 15 residues. CDR3 protein: CASSSTGTGYTEAFF. The CDR3 coding sequence is TGCGCCAGCAGCAGTACCGGGACAGGGTACACTGAAGCTTTCTTT.

V is TRBV6-2 or TRBV6-3 and J is TRBJ2-7; D is unresolved. CDR3 size: 12 residues. Trimming cost V 5 bases and J 0 bases, with 5 bases left between them. Germline V gives CDR1 MNHEY, CDR2 SVGEGT. In DNA, the CDR3 is TGTGCCAGCAGTGCCAGCTCCTACGAGCAGTACTTC. Translation gives CASSASSYEQYF.

There are a few counts of this clone. The chain recombines TRBV14 with TRBJ1-5, with D unresolved. From germline, CDR1 is SGHDN and CDR2 FVKESK. Trimming removed 4 bases from V and 4 bases from J, with 5 bases in between. This CDR3 contains 12 residues. The CDR3: CASSLLNQPQHF. The CDR3 DNA follows: TGTGCCAGCAGCCTATTAAATCAGCCCCAGCATTTT.